These 2 T cell receptor beta chains share one sample of origin, sequenced in a study of cytomegalovirus exposure and HLA in healthy donors. The PCR was carried out with 60 Vbeta primers and 13 Jbeta primers. TCRdb's copy holds only in-frame clones and misses some; the assay was immunoSEQ multiplex PCR. There are 130,000 to 150,000 clones in the sample; roughly 82% occur only once, and about 5% lies in the top ten. Sequenced: PBMCs. The receptors were sampled from a man aged 25-45 years in good health and CMV-seropositive.

This chain uses TRBV5-1 with TRBJ2-7, with 9 positions matching TRBD2. CDR1 SGHRS and CDR2 YFSETQ come from the germline V gene. The CDR3 contains 14 residues. V lost 7 bases and J lost 4; bases outside the gene matches: 9. CDR3 residues: CASQKAGGSYEQYF. CDR3 DNA sequence: TGCGCCAGCCAAAAAGCGGGAGGTTCTTACGAGCAGTACTTC.

The chain carries TRBV4-2 and TRBJ2-4; 13 bases line up with TRBD2. CDR1 and CDR2 (germline): LGHNA, YNFKEQ. V was pared by 0 bases and J by 7 bases, with 6 bases of the junction left unmatched. The CDR3 loop spans 17 amino acids. In DNA form, the CDR3 reads TGTGCCAGCAGCCAAGATCTAACTAGCGGGGGGGTGAACATTCAGTACTTC. It yields the protein CASSQDLTSGGVNIQYF.